These 17 T cell receptor beta chains share one sample of origin, sequenced in a study of shared clonotypes between healthy human individuals. Measured with immunoSEQ multiplex PCR; TCRdb has only the in-frame clones, and not every one. The sample records 2 million to 2.5 million clones, approximately 95% being singletons. Specimen: naive CD4+ T cells from PBMCs. Subset of the sample: CD45RA+ positively selected. The receptors were gathered from a man aged 18 to 30 in good health. Some clones in this sample may be carry-over from other donors' samples.

Remarks on this clone: This CDR3 is also generated by other DNA sequences in the sample. This chain links TRBV6-1 with TRBJ1-1; D is perhaps TRBD1 (6 bases). The germline V and J ends were trimmed by 3 bases and 1 base, with 6 bases remaining between them. Germline V gives CDR1 MNHNS, CDR2 SASEGT. The CDR3 runs to 13 residues. The CDR3 region has the DNA TGTGCCAGCAGTGAGACAGGGAACACTGAAGCTTTCTTT. This translates into CASSETGNTEAFF.

This chain uses TRBV5-3 with TRBJ2-2, with 12 positions matching TRBD2. TRBV5-3 is given ORF status, its function remaining uncertain. CDR3 size: 19 residues. V lost 4 bases, J lost 5 bases, and 15 bases stayed unmatched. The CDR3 DNA reads TGTGCCAGAAGCGCGGAGACCAAGACTAGCGGGAGTGGGACCGGGGAGCTGTTTTTT. It codes for CARSAETKTSGSGTGELFF.

The J gene is TRBJ2-1, the V gene TRBV29-1; D perhaps matches TRBD1 (6 bases). This CDR3 has 14 amino acids. V was trimmed by 5 bases and J by 1 base, leaving 12 bases between them. Germline-derived CDR1 and CDR2 are SQVTM and ANQGSEA. In DNA, the CDR3 is TGCAGCGTTAGGGGGAGAACGTCCTACAATGAGCAGTTCTTC. Translation gives CSVRGRTSYNEQFF.

For this clone: Other DNA sequences in the same sample also yield this CDR3. The chain recombines TRBV6-5 with TRBJ1-1, with TRBD1 matching over 9 bases. From germline, CDR1 is MNHEY and CDR2 SVGAGI. J lost 4 bases, V lost 6 bases, and 6 bases had no gene match. The CDR3 runs to 14 residues. CDR3 loop: CASSRGQGSTEAFF. As DNA, the CDR3 is TGTGCCAGCAGCAGAGGACAGGGGTCCACTGAAGCTTTCTTT.

The chain joins TRBV29-1 to TRBJ2-3; 8 bases match TRBD2. J lost 0 bases, V lost 5 bases, and 7 bases had no gene match. CDR1 and CDR2 (germline): SQVTM, ANQGSEA. The CDR3 is made up of 15 amino acids. Here the CDR3 DNA reads TGCAGCGTTAGCGTCGGCGGGAGGAGCACAGATACGCAGTATTTT. Translated: CSVSVGGRSTDTQYF.

The V and J genes are TRBV4-3 and TRBJ2-3; 13 bases line up with TRBD2. V was clipped by 2 bases and J by 2 bases; unmatched bases: 1. Germline lookup yields CDR1 LGHNA and CDR2 YSLEER. The CDR3 is made up of 16 amino acids. The CDR3 DNA is TGCGCCAGCAGCCAAACTAGCGGGAGGGCCACAGATACGCAGTATTTT. Amino acid sequence: CASSQTSGRATDTQYF.

V gene TRBV6-8 combines with J gene TRBJ2-7, with 8 bases that match TRBD1. Germline trimming cut 6 bases from V and 3 bases from J; bases unmatched to any gene: 4. This CDR3 comprises 13 residues. Germline V gene sequence: CDR1 MNHGY, CDR2 SAAAGT. The CDR3 spells CASSGTGSYEQYF. The CDR3 region has the DNA TGTGCCAGCAGCGGGACAGGTAGCTACGAGCAGTACTTC.

The chain is built from TRBV5-1 and TRBJ1-3; D unresolved. Germline V CDR1 and CDR2: SGHRS, YFSETQ. Between the trimmed V and J ends, which lost 1 base and 0 bases, there was a span of 11 bases. The CDR3 length is 16 residues. CDR3 DNA: TGCGCCAGCAGCTTGACAGCCCTTCACTCTGGAAACACCATATATTTT. Protein product: CASSLTALHSGNTIYF.

About this clone: The sample has other DNA sequences that encode this CDR3 too. This chain uses TRBV30 with TRBJ1-3; D is ambiguous. The CDR3 loop spans 11 amino acids. Germline CDR1 reads GTSNPN; CDR2 reads SVGIG (reference sequence). V lost 4 bases to trimming and J lost 3 bases, with 4 bases between them. The CDR3 DNA follows: TGTGCCTGGACGAGTGGAAACACCATATATTTT. Translation: CAWTSGNTIYF.

The chain has TRBV19 and TRBJ1-1, with a weak D call TRBD1 (5 bases). The CDR3 runs 16 residues. V was clipped by 6 bases and J by 0 bases, with 17 bases between them. CDR1 is LNHDA, CDR2 SQIVND, per germline (reference sequence). CDR3 coding DNA: TGTGCCAGTAGCATCCGACAGAAAAGCTTGAACACTGAAGCTTTCTTT. Protein product: CASSIRQKSLNTEAFF.

J is TRBJ1-2 and V is TRBV7-2; the D gene is possibly TRBD1 (5 bases). The CDR3 consists of 15 residues. V shed 2 bases and J shed 3 bases, with 13 bases lying between them. Germline loops: CDR1 SGHTA, CDR2 FQGNSA. Here the CDR3 reads CASSLTSGADYGYTF. CDR3 in DNA: TGTGCCAGCAGCTTAACGAGTGGGGCTGACTATGGCTACACCTTC.

This clone has a handful of counts. In the same sample, other DNA sequences code for this CDR3. V and J are TRBV9 and TRBJ1-1; no definite D call. Deletions cut 0 bases from V and 0 bases from J, with 6 bases between. The CDR3 is 14 residues long. The germline gives CDR1 SGDLS, CDR2 YYNGEE. CDR3 nucleotides: TGTGCCAGCAGCGTAGTATCGGTGAACACTGAAGCTTTCTTT. Amino acid sequence: CASSVVSVNTEAFF.

This clone came up once. One end of the junction varies from germline; a read error may be responsible. The chain couples TRBV2 to TRBJ2-2; TRBD2 matches 13 bases. The CDR3 extends over 15 amino acids. CDR1 SNHLY and CDR2 FYNNEI come from the germline V gene. CDR3 DNA: TGTGCCAGCAGCGGGACTAGCGGGAACGCCGGGGAGCTGTTTTTT. Translating gives CASSGTSGNAGELFF.

This chain links TRBV28 with TRBJ1-2, with D possibly being TRBD1 (6 bases). The length of the CDR3 is 14 residues. Germline V gene data show CDR1 as MDHEN and CDR2 as SYDVKM. Trimming shortened V by 5 bases and J by 0 bases, and 10 bases separated the two germline ends. This chain's CDR3 is CASSGQPANYGYTF. The CDR3 DNA follows: TGTGCCAGCAGTGGACAGCCGGCTAACTATGGCTACACCTTC.

The chain combines TRBV11-2 with TRBJ2-7, with 12 bases that match TRBD2. Trimming took 5 bases from V and 2 from J; bases not matched to a gene: 4. The germline gives CDR1 SGHAT, CDR2 FQNNGV. CDR3 length: 15 residues. DNA for the CDR3: TGTGCCAGCAGCCATAGACTAGCGGGAGCCTACGAGCAGTACTTC. Translating gives CASSHRLAGAYEQYF. The full variable domain, in which reference TRBV11-2 and TRBJ2-7 provide the parts outside the CDR3, is EAGVAQSPRYKIIEKRQSVAFWCNPISGHATLYWYQQILGQGPKLLIQFQNNGVVDDSQLPKDRFSAERLKGVDSTLKIQPAKLEDSAVYLCASSHRLAGAYEQYFGPGTRLTVT.

V usage is TRBV7-9 and J usage is TRBJ2-2, with a weak D call TRBD1 (6 bases). The length of the CDR3 is 16 residues. The germline V and J ends were trimmed by 7 bases and 0 bases, with 15 bases remaining between them. Germline CDR1 and CDR2: SEHNR and FQNEAQ (reference sequence). Here the CDR3 DNA reads TGTGCCAGCACCCTCAGGGGCGAAGCGAACACCGGGGAGCTGTTTTTT. Protein: CASTLRGEANTGELFF.

The V call is TRBV5-1, the J call TRBJ2-3, with a possible D match to TRBD2 (5 bases). CDR3 length: 14 amino acids. V was cut by 6 bases and J by 0 bases, with 11 bases left in between. The germline V gene has CDR1 SGHRS and CDR2 YFSETQ. CDR3 nucleotides: TGCGCCAGCACCCGCGAGGGAAGCACAGATACGCAGTATTTT. It yields the protein CASTREGSTDTQYF.